The 26 T cell receptor beta chains listed next were all sequenced from one sample in a study of radiation and T cells in renal cell carcinoma. The protocol was immunoSEQ multiplex PCR, while the TCRdb copy is restricted to in-frame clones and leaves out a portion. The data hold approximately 45,000 clones, with around 83% observed a single time. Time point meaning: baseline pretreatment blood. The treatment here: 15 Gy SBRT to primary tumor, nephrectomy 4 weeks later. Sequencing was performed on blood, taken from a patient whose treatment included radiotherapy and nephrectomy. The receptors stem from a woman aged 70 to 79 with renal cell carcinoma.

This chain joins TRBV29-1 and TRBJ2-5; 11 nucleotides agree with TRBD2. Germline lookup yields CDR1 SQVTM and CDR2 ANQGSEA. The J segment lost 7 bases and the V segment lost 4 bases, leaving 8 bases of the junction unmatched. The CDR3 has 14 amino acids. DNA for the CDR3: TGCAGCGTTGTGACTAGCGGGGCCTTAGGGACCCAGTACTTC. It codes for CSVVTSGALGTQYF.

The chain couples TRBV5-1 to TRBJ1-1; D not certain. V gave up 4 bases and J gave up 0 bases, with 10 bases separating them. Germline-derived CDR1 and CDR2 are SGHRS and YFSETQ. The length of the CDR3 is 14 residues. CDR3: CASSSESLNTEAFF. In DNA form, the CDR3 reads TGCGCCAGCAGCAGTGAGTCACTGAACACTGAAGCTTTCTTT.

V is TRBV25-1 and J is TRBJ2-1; 8 nucleotides align to TRBD1. The CDR3 consists of 16 residues. With 1 base clipped from V and 0 bases from J, the junction kept 2 bases outside the gene matches. The germline V gene encodes CDR1 MGHDK and CDR2 SYGVNS. The chain's CDR3 is CASSESTGDSYNEQFF. For the CDR3, the DNA is TGTGCCAGCAGTGAATCGACAGGGGACTCCTACAATGAGCAGTTCTTC.

The chain links TRBV7-8 to TRBJ1-4, with D perhaps TRBD1 (5 bases). This CDR3 has 15 amino acids. Germline CDR1 reads SGHVS; CDR2 reads FQNEAQ. Trimming removed 4 bases at V and 3 bases at J, with 12 bases between. The CDR3 DNA reads as TGTGCCAGCAGCTCGCGGGACGGGTCTAATGAAAAACTGTTTTTT. Protein product: CASSSRDGSNEKLFF.

The chain carries TRBV7-2 and TRBJ2-7; TRBD2 matches at 7 bases. V lost 1 base, J lost 6 bases, and 0 bases stayed unmatched. CDR1 and CDR2 (germline): SGHTA, FQGNSA. This CDR3 is built from 12 residues. The CDR3 loop reads CASSLGGSEQYF. The CDR3 nucleotides read TGTGCCAGCAGCTTAGGCGGGAGCGAGCAGTACTTC.

The chain employs TRBV4-2 and TRBJ2-2, with D possibly being TRBD1 (7 bases). This CDR3 region has 19 residues. Trimming removed 0 bases from V and 6 bases from J, with 23 bases in between. Germline V gene lookup returns CDR1 LGHNA and CDR2 YNFKEQ. CDR3 DNA: TGTGCCAGCAGCCAAGAAAATCCCCGAAGGGGGCGGGGAGCCGGGGAGCTGTTTTTT. As protein: CASSQENPRRGRGAGELFF.

The V and J genes are TRBV5-1 and TRBJ2-5; 14 bases fit TRBD2. The CDR3 is made up of 15 amino acids. Germline V gene lookup returns CDR1 SGHRS and CDR2 YFSETQ. Trimming cost V 4 bases and J 4 bases; bases outside gene matches: 3. The CDR3 bases are TGCGCCAGCAGCCGGGGACTAGCGGGGGCAGAGACCCAGTACTTC. Translated: CASSRGLAGAETQYF.

The CDR3 loop is CASSLDPDNQETQYF. CDR3 DNA: TGTGCCAGCAGCTTAGATCCAGACAACCAAGAGACCCAGTACTTC. The chain is built from TRBV11-2 and TRBJ2-5; D is uncertain. Trimming took 0 bases from V and 0 from J, leaving 8 bases between them. Germline lookup yields CDR1 SGHAT and CDR2 FQNNGV. This CDR3 has 15 amino acids. Complete variable domain (other parts from reference TRBV11-2 and TRBJ2-5): EAGVAQSPRYKIIEKRQSVAFWCNPISGHATLYWYQQILGQGPKLLIQFQNNGVVDDSQLPKDRFSAERLKGVDSTLKIQPAKLEDSAVYLCASSLDPDNQETQYFGPGTRLLVL.

The chain is built from TRBV5-5 and TRBJ2-1; 8 bases line up with TRBD1. The V gene end was trimmed by 5 bases and the J gene end by 0 bases; junction bases not matched to a gene: 4. The CDR3 extends over 15 amino acids. The germline V gene has CDR1 SGHKS and CDR2 YYEKEE (reference sequence). Here the CDR3 reads CASRNGQGSYNEQFF. The CDR3 region has the DNA TGTGCCAGCAGGAATGGACAGGGCTCCTACAATGAGCAGTTCTTC.

V usage is TRBV7-2 and J usage is TRBJ1-1; possible D gene TRBD1, 6 bases. V gave up 7 bases and J gave up 2 bases, with 14 bases separating them. From germline, CDR1 is SGHTA and CDR2 FQGNSA. The CDR3 contains 14 residues. The CDR3 loop reads CASTTGGTNTEAFF. For the CDR3, the DNA is TGTGCCAGCACCACGGGAGGGACAAACACTGAAGCTTTCTTT.

V is TRBV4-1 and J is TRBJ1-2, with 8 bases identical to TRBD1. Looked up from germline, CDR1 is MGHRA and CDR2 is YSYEKL. The CDR3 covers 16 residues. The ends lost 0 bases at V and 7 bases at J; junction bases unmatched: 10. CDR3 nucleotides: TGCGCCAGCAGCCAAGATGATCTGACAGGGGTTGGTGGCTACACCTTC. This encodes CASSQDDLTGVGGYTF.

V is TRBV19 and J is TRBJ2-1; tentatively, D is TRBD1 or TRBD2 (6 bases each). This CDR3 contains 13 residues. Germline values: CDR1 LNHDA, CDR2 SQIVND (reference sequence). V was clipped by 1 base and J by 10 bases, with 11 bases between them. The DNA of the CDR3 is TGTGCCAGTAGTATAGTATCGGGGGCCGAGCAGTTCTTC. Translated: CASSIVSGAEQFF.

This clone was observed a few times. This chain connects TRBV7-2 to TRBJ2-7, with D hard to call. The germline gives CDR1 SGHTA, CDR2 FQGNSA. V lost 6 bases, J lost 5 bases, and 14 bases lay in between. The CDR3 has 13 residues. The CDR3 region has the DNA TGTGCCAGCAGTGGTTGGAGTACCAACGAGCAGTACTTC. It yields the protein CASSGWSTNEQYF.

The gene calls are TRBV25-1 and TRBJ2-5; possibly TRBD1 or TRBD2 for D (7 bases each). This CDR3 spans 15 amino acids. V was shortened by 1 base and J by 3 bases, with 12 bases between the two germline ends. Germline CDR1 MGHDK, CDR2 SYGVNS. CDR3 DNA: TGTGCCAGCAGTGAATGGGAGGGGGCTGAAGAGACCCAGTACTTC. Amino acid sequence: CASSEWEGAEETQYF.

The V gene is TRBV4-3, the J gene TRBJ2-3; 10 positions agree with TRBD2. The germline V gene has CDR1 LGHNA and CDR2 YSLEER. V shed 3 bases, J shed 6 bases, and the junction held 9 bases outside the gene matches. The CDR3 has 16 amino acids. CDR3 amino acids: CASSQKLAGARDTQYF. The CDR3 nucleotides are TGCGCCAGCAGCCAGAAGCTAGCGGGAGCGAGGGATACGCAGTATTTT.

The CDR3 region is CASSQDPRERNTEAFF. As DNA, the CDR3 is TGCGCCAGCAGCCAAGATCCCCGGGAACGTAACACTGAAGCTTTCTTT. The chain links TRBV4-1 to TRBJ1-1; D is undetermined. Germline-derived CDR1 and CDR2 are MGHRA and YSYEKL. V was shortened by 0 bases and J by 2 bases, with 13 bases between the two germline ends. This CDR3 is built from 16 residues.

This chain connects TRBV6-6 to TRBJ2-3; D perhaps matches TRBD2 (7 bases). Trimming took 10 bases from V and 4 from J, leaving 24 bases between them. CDR1 and CDR2 from the germline V gene are MNHNY and SVGAGI (reference sequence). This CDR3 contains 16 residues. In DNA, the CDR3 is TGTGCCACGTATCAAGGGAGGGGGAGCGGGGCAGATACGCAGTATTTT. As protein: CATYQGRGSGADTQYF.

This clone has a single count. The chain uses TRBV18 and TRBJ2-7; D could derive from TRBD1 or TRBD2 (5 bases each). Per the germline V gene, CDR1 is KGHSH and CDR2 is LQKENI. This CDR3 comprises 12 residues. With 4 bases removed from V and 3 bases from J, the gap between germline ends came to 7 bases. This chain's CDR3 is CASSRGDYEQYF. The CDR3 DNA is TGTGCCAGCTCACGAGGGGACTACGAGCAGTACTTC.

V is TRBV18 and J is TRBJ1-1; 7 bases are shared with TRBD1. The CDR3 is 14 amino acids. With 5 bases clipped from V and 5 bases from J, the junction kept 8 bases outside the gene matches. Germline CDR1 KGHSH, CDR2 LQKENI. The CDR3 DNA is TGTGCCAGCTCATTGGGACAGAGTGGGACTGAAGCTTTCTTT. As protein: CASSLGQSGTEAFF.

The rearrangement links TRBV29-1 to TRBJ2-5; a possible D gene is TRBD1 (6 bases). Germline CDR1 reads SQVTM; CDR2 reads ANQGSEA. The CDR3 totals 15 residues. The germline V and J ends were trimmed by 4 bases and 5 bases, with 20 bases remaining between them. The CDR3 spells CSVVLGGGRGETQYF. CDR3 nucleotide sequence: TGCAGCGTTGTGTTGGGTGGGGGCAGAGGGGAGACCCAGTACTTC.

The gene calls are TRBV7-1 and TRBJ1-4; D ambiguous. TRBV7-1 is an ORF for which the function is uncertain. The CDR3 length is 13 residues. V was shortened by 5 bases and J by 4 bases, with 8 bases between the two germline ends. DNA of the CDR3: TGTGCCAGCAGCCTAGAGCTTAATGAAAAACTGTTTTTT. The encoded protein is CASSLELNEKLFF.

The rearrangement joins TRBV7-2 to TRBJ1-4; D is unclear. CDR3 length: 13 amino acids. The germline V gene has CDR1 SGHTA and CDR2 FQGNSA. Trimming stripped 4 bases from V and 3 bases from J, with 6 bases between. The CDR3 here is CASSSAPNEKLFF. The DNA for the CDR3 is TGTGCCAGCAGCTCCGCCCCTAATGAAAAACTGTTTTTT.

V gene TRBV21-1 combines with J gene TRBJ2-2; the D call TRBD1 from the table was never checked on the DNA. TRBV21-1 is a pseudogene segment. The CDR3 is 14 amino acids. This CDR3 is CASSGTANTGELFF. Here the CDR3 DNA reads TGTGCCAGCTCCGGGACAGCAAACACCGGGGAGCTGTTTTTT.

This clone was picked up one time. This rearrangement joins TRBV9 to TRBJ1-1, with a tentative D call TRBD1 (5 bases). The V and J ends lost 0 bases and 4 bases respectively, with 10 bases between them. This CDR3 has 14 amino acids. The germline V gene encodes CDR1 SGDLS and CDR2 YYNGEE. CDR3 nucleotides: TGTGCCAGCAGCGTAGGCCAGGGCGGCACTGAAGCTTTCTTT. It is translated as CASSVGQGGTEAFF.

The chain links TRBV7-2 to TRBJ2-2; perhaps TRBD1 as D (5 bases). CDR3 length equals 13 residues. CDR1 and CDR2 from the germline V gene are SGHTA and FQGNSA. The CDR3 DNA reads as TGTGCGATCGACAGTCTTAACACCGGGGAGCTGTTTTTT. Protein product: CAIDSLNTGELFF.

The rearrangement uses TRBV6-1 and TRBJ2-5, with D possibly matching TRBD2 (5 bases). This CDR3 is built from 15 residues. Trimming removed 10 bases at V and 3 bases at J, with 21 bases between. Germline values: CDR1 MNHNS, CDR2 SASEGT. CDR3 sequence reads: CATTEVASRKETQYF. CDR3 coding DNA: TGTGCCACCACCGAGGTTGCTAGCAGAAAAGAGACCCAGTACTTC.